The rows below give T cell receptor beta chains drawn from one sample of a study of coeliac disease. Sequenced by immunoSEQ multiplex PCR; TCRdb stores in-frame clones only, minus some. This table has around 4,800 clones, 60% to 75% appearing once. What was sequenced was lamina propria lymphocytes from the gut. The source is a woman between 18 and 29 years old with active celiac disease. Each CDR3 is given with its conserved first and last residue. Each record gives: J gene, V gene, CDR3 protein.

J gene: TRBJ1-1; V gene: TRBV6-5; CDR3 protein: CASSGEGTEAFF
J gene: TRBJ2-7; V gene: TRBV6-1; CDR3 protein: CASHPTPTYEQYF
J gene: TRBJ2-2; V gene: TRBV6-6; CDR3 protein: CASRPPDRVTGELFF
J gene: TRBJ1-1; V gene: TRBV5-1; CDR3 protein: CASSLAGRPTEAFF
J gene: TRBJ2-7; V gene: TRBV18; CDR3 protein: CASQSPSSYEQYF
J gene: TRBJ2-3; V gene: TRBV5-8; CDR3 protein: CASSLGLQGTGDTQYF
J gene: TRBJ1-2; V gene: TRBV11-3; CDR3 protein: CASSIGEEGYTF
J gene: TRBJ1-2; V gene: TRBV6-4; CDR3 protein: CASSGTDVQELDGYTF
J gene: TRBJ1-4; V gene: TRBV4-1; CDR3 protein: CASSQVPLLGQEKLFF
J gene: TRBJ2-3; V gene: TRBV5-6; CDR3 protein: CASSLLRLAGTTDTQYF
J gene: TRBJ1-2; V gene: TRBV4-3; CDR3 protein: CASSLLGEGSDYGYTF
J gene: TRBJ1-1; V gene: TRBV5-6; CDR3 protein: CASSFGRNTEAFF
J gene: TRBJ2-1; V gene: TRBV5-6; CDR3 protein: CASSLLGGGNYNEQFF
J gene: TRBJ1-1; V gene: TRBV7-9; CDR3 protein: CASSLVYRGSFF
J gene: TRBJ1-1; V gene: TRBV6-5; CDR3 protein: CASSYSAGDTEAFF
J gene: .; V gene: TRBV14; CDR3 protein: CASSPRQGPSYEQYF
J gene: TRBJ2-1; V gene: TRBV5-1; CDR3 protein: CASSLVGPSGGHNEQFF
J gene: TRBJ1-3; V gene: TRBV13; CDR3 protein: CASSARGSLGNTIYF
J gene: TRBJ1-6; V gene: TRBV6-5; CDR3 protein: CASSYEANSPLHF
J gene: TRBJ2-1; V gene: TRBV6-1; CDR3 protein: CASYTGTSGYNEQFF
J gene: TRBJ1-1; V gene: TRBV2; CDR3 protein: CASSSGTGGGEAFF
J gene: TRBJ1-1; V gene: TRBV6-1; CDR3 protein: CASSGRGHTEAFF
J gene: TRBJ2-2; V gene: TRBV7-2; CDR3 protein: CASSAWQGANTGELFF
J gene: TRBJ2-2; V gene: TRBV19; CDR3 protein: CASSNQGGELFF
J gene: TRBJ2-3; V gene: TRBV7-9; CDR3 protein: CASSISQDLRTDTQYF
J gene: TRBJ1-6; V gene: TRBV7-2; CDR3 protein: CASSFLVTGTSYNSPLHF
J gene: TRBJ2-7; V gene: TRBV4-2; CDR3 protein: CASSQSPSGGAAYEQYF
J gene: TRBJ1-2; V gene: TRBV4-1; CDR3 protein: CASSQAGQGALGYTF
J gene: TRBJ2-2; V gene: TRBV19; CDR3 protein: CASSISGTDFGELFF
J gene: TRBJ2-2; V gene: TRBV5-1; CDR3 protein: CASSENDSGSVLGELFF
J gene: TRBJ1-5; V gene: TRBV14; CDR3 protein: CASSLFNQPQHF
J gene: TRBJ1-2; V gene: TRBV6-5; CDR3 protein: CASSYGSDNYGYTF
J gene: TRBJ1-1; V gene: TRBV27; CDR3 protein: CASSTRWDRGTEAFF
J gene: TRBJ2-5; V gene: TRBV7-9; CDR3 protein: CASSFSGETQYF
J gene: TRBJ2-2; V gene: TRBV11-2; CDR3 protein: CASSDQAGVTGELFF
J gene: TRBJ1-2; V gene: TRBV5-6; CDR3 protein: CASSSSGARSNYGYTF
J gene: TRBJ1-4; V gene: TRBV6-6; CDR3 protein: CASRDRDTNEKLFF
J gene: TRBJ2-3; V gene: TRBV7-8; CDR3 protein: CASSLSSLLAGKNTQYF
J gene: TRBJ2-4; V gene: TRBV21-1; CDR3 protein: CASRIDRVAKNIQYF
J gene: TRBJ2-7; V gene: TRBV28; CDR3 protein: CASSPNRPYEQYF
J gene: TRBJ2-2; V gene: TRBV7-9; CDR3 protein: CASSLDGGDHTGELFF